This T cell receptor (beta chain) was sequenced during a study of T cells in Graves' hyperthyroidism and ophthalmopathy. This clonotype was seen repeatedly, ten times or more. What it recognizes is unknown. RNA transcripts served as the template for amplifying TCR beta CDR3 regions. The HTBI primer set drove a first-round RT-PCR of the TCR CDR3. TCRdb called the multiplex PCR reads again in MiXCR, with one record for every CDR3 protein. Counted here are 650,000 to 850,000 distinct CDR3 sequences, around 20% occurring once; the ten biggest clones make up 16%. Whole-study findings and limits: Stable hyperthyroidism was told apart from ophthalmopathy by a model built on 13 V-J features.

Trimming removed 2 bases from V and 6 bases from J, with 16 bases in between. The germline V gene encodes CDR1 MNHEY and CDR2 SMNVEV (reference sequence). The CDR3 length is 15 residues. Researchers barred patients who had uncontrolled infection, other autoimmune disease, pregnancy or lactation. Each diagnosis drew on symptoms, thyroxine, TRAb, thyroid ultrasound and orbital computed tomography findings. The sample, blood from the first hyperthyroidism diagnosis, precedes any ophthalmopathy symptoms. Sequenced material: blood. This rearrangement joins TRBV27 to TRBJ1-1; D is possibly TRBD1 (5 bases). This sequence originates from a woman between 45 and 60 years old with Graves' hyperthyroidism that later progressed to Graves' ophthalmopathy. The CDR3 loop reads CASSLRGTIGAEAFF. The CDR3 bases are TGTGCCAGCAGTTTACGCGGGACGATCGGCGCTGAAGCTTTCTTT.